The 18 T cell receptor beta chains below come from one sample, sequenced in a study of OX40 agonist ivuxolimab in advanced cancers. Produced via immunoSEQ multiplex PCR; TCRdb's table is partial and in-frame only. Among around 64,000 clones listed, 91% were seen once. The sequences come from CD4+ or CD8+ T cells sorted from blood, collected in a trial of the OX40 agonist ivuxolimab. These TCRs come from an adult with an advanced solid tumor such as melanoma, head and neck, liver or kidney cancer.

The chain is built from TRBV9 and TRBJ2-3; TRBD2 is a possible D gene (5 bases). CDR1 and CDR2 from the germline V gene are SGDLS and YYNGEE. V was pared by 2 bases and J by 5 bases, with 18 bases between. This CDR3 is built from 16 residues. The CDR3 bases are TGTGCCAGCAGCGTTTCCGGGAATCGCTTAGAAGATACGCAGTATTTT. Its translation is CASSVSGNRLEDTQYF.

This chain links TRBV30 with TRBJ2-3, with TRBD2 as a possible D gene (5 bases). Germline V lookup: CDR1 GTSNPN, CDR2 SVGIG (reference sequence). Trimming stripped 2 bases from V and 3 bases from J, with 9 bases between. The CDR3 is 13 residues long. Here the CDR3 reads CAWSRGWTDTQYF. CDR3 nucleotide sequence: TGTGCCTGGAGTCGGGGTTGGACAGATACGCAGTATTTT.

This chain connects TRBV25-1 to TRBJ1-4, with D uncertain. V was cut by 2 bases and J by 7 bases, with 5 bases left in between. The CDR3 runs to 12 residues. Germline CDR1 reads MGHDK; CDR2 reads SYGVNS. The DNA of the CDR3 is TGTGCCAGCAGTGAAAGGCGTGAAAAACTGTTTTTT. Translated, it gives CASSERREKLFF.

Of note for this clone: One end of the junction varies from germline; a read error may be responsible. The chain carries TRBV5-3 and TRBJ1-2, with D perhaps matching TRBD1 (6 bases). TRBV5-3 is an ORF, with its function uncertain. This CDR3 region has 14 residues. This chain's CDR3 is CASSSQIRGYGYTF. CDR3 DNA sequence: TGTGCCAGCAGCTCCCAGATCAGGGGCTATGGCTACACCTTC.

The V gene is TRBV27, the J gene TRBJ2-7; D may be TRBD1 (6 bases). CDR1 and CDR2 from the germline V gene are MNHEY and SMNVEV (reference sequence). This CDR3 spans 14 amino acids. V was clipped by 2 bases and J by 3 bases, with 11 bases between them. CDR3 sequence reads: CASSLTGKFYEQYF. The CDR3 coding sequence is TGTGCCAGCAGTTTAACAGGGAAGTTCTACGAGCAGTACTTC.

The chain employs TRBV5-1 and TRBJ2-7, with 10 bases aligning to TRBD2. Germline V gene lookup returns CDR1 SGHRS and CDR2 YFSETQ. V lost 0 bases, J lost 6 bases, and 6 bases stayed unmatched. The CDR3 extends over 15 amino acids. CDR3 sequence: CASSLDAVAGGEQYF. The CDR3 DNA sequence: TGCGCCAGCAGCTTGGATGCGGTAGCGGGAGGCGAGCAGTACTTC.

The chain carries TRBV9 and TRBJ2-7; D call uncertain. Between the trimmed V and J ends, which lost 0 bases and 7 bases, there was a span of 14 bases. The CDR3 length is 14 residues. The germline CDR1 and CDR2 sequences are SGDLS and YYNGEE. The CDR3 sequence: CASSVGGEEEEQYF. The CDR3 DNA sequence: TGTGCCAGCAGCGTAGGAGGAGAGGAAGAAGAGCAGTACTTC.

The chain has TRBV12-5 and TRBJ2-5; 12 bases match TRBD1. CDR3 length: 15 amino acids. The V and J ends lost 6 bases and 5 bases, in that order; junction bases with no gene match: 7. Per germline, CDR1 LGHNT and CDR2 FRNRAP. CDR3 bases: TGTGCTAGTGGCCCCGGGACAGGGGGCCGGGAGACCCAGTACTTC. Its protein is CASGPGTGGRETQYF.

The chain has TRBV4-3 and TRBJ2-7, with TRBD1 matching 12 bases. Germline V gene sequence: CDR1 LGHNA, CDR2 YSLEER. The V and J ends lost 3 bases and 5 bases, in that order; junction bases with no gene match: 5. CDR3 size: 15 residues. The CDR3 sequence is CASSHTGTGGNEQYF. CDR3 DNA sequence: TGCGCCAGCAGCCACACCGGGACAGGGGGCAACGAGCAGTACTTC.

This clone has more than one count but fewer than ten. The sample holds other DNA sequences that translate to the same CDR3. The chain uses TRBV4-3 and TRBJ2-7; D gene ambiguous. Trimming shortened V by 0 bases and J by 3 bases, and 9 bases separated the two germline ends. CDR1 is LGHNA and CDR2 is YSLEER in the germline V gene. The CDR3 has 14 amino acids. This CDR3 reads CASSQDRNFYEQYF. In nucleotides, the CDR3 is TGCGCCAGCAGCCAAGATCGAAACTTCTACGAGCAGTACTTC.

The chain combines TRBV19 with TRBJ1-2, with 8 bases identical to TRBD1. Looked up from germline, CDR1 is LNHDA and CDR2 is SQIVND (reference sequence). V dropped 3 bases and J dropped 3; count of bases not matched to a gene: 3. This CDR3 is built from 14 residues. DNA for the CDR3: TGTGCCAGTAGTATCAGGGGGCTGGACTATGGCTACACCTTC. Its translation: CASSIRGLDYGYTF.

This rearrangement joins TRBV28 to TRBJ2-5; tentative D call: TRBD1 (6 bases). The CDR3 sequence is 11 residues long. CDR1 MDHEN and CDR2 SYDVKM come from the germline V gene. V dropped 7 bases and J dropped 4 bases, with 7 bases sitting between them. CDR3 residues: CASKGGETQYF. CDR3 coding DNA: TGTGCCAGCAAAGGGGGAGAGACCCAGTACTTC. Complete variable domain (other parts from reference TRBV28 and TRBJ2-5): DVKVTQSSRYLVKRTGEKVFLECVQDMDHENMFWYRQDPGLGLRLIYFSYDVKMKEKGDIPEGYSVSREKKERFSLILESASTNQTSMYLCASKGGETQYFGPGTRLLVL.

This chain joins TRBV9 and TRBJ2-7, with D unresolved. The CDR3 has 18 residues. V lost 2 bases to trimming and J lost 6 bases, with 27 bases between them. CDR1 is SGDLS and CDR2 is YYNGEE in the germline V gene. The CDR3 bases are TGTGCCAGCAGCGTTAGTGGGAACCTCTGGGGAAAGTCGGGCGAGCAGTACTTC. It is translated as CASSVSGNLWGKSGEQYF.

The chain links TRBV7-2 to TRBJ2-1; 13 bases line up with TRBD2. The CDR3 contains 17 residues. Germline V gene sequence: CDR1 SGHTA, CDR2 FQGNSA. V shed 5 bases and J 4 bases; nucleotides not matched to a gene: 8. In DNA form, the CDR3 reads TGTGCCAGCAGCCCAAGGACTAGCGGGAGTGTGTACAATGAGCAGTTCTTC. Its translation: CASSPRTSGSVYNEQFF. Looking up the rest from reference TRBV7-2 and TRBJ2-1 gives the full variable domain: GAGVSQSPSNKVTEKGKDVELRCDPISGHTALYWYRQSLGQGLEFLIYFQGNSAPDKSGLPSDRFSAERTGGSVSTLTIQRTQQEDSAVYLCASSPRTSGSVYNEQFFGPGTRLTVL.

This chain uses TRBV2 with TRBJ2-3; 8 nucleotides agree with TRBD1. V lost 5 bases to trimming and J lost 6 bases; unmatched junction nucleotides: 10. The CDR3 extends over 15 amino acids. CDR1 and CDR2 (germline): SNHLY, FYNNEI. This CDR3 is CASSTTGGGWDTQYF. In DNA form, the CDR3 reads TGTGCCAGCAGTACCACAGGGGGAGGTTGGGATACGCAGTATTTT.

This chain links TRBV6-6 with TRBJ2-2, with D possibly called TRBD1 or TRBD2 (5 bases each). This CDR3 contains 15 residues. CDR1 and CDR2 (germline): MNHNY, SVGAGI (reference sequence). Trimming shortened V by 0 bases and J by 6 bases, and 11 bases separated the two germline ends. The CDR3 DNA sequence: TGTGCCAGCAGTTACTCGGGGGAATCCGCCGGGGAGCTGTTTTTT. Its translation: CASSYSGESAGELFF.

DNA of the CDR3: TGTGCCAGCATCTCCGGGAAATTTAGAACCCGTGGCTACACCTTC. Encoded protein: CASISGKFRTRGYTF. This chain joins TRBV6-1 and TRBJ1-2; D not certain. Trimming cost V 7 bases and J 7 bases, with 22 bases left between them. The germline gives CDR1 MNHNS, CDR2 SASEGT. The CDR3 consists of 15 residues.

This chain joins TRBV9 and TRBJ1-1; D perhaps matches TRBD1 (5 bases). V was pared by 5 bases and J by 0 bases, with 14 bases between. Germline values: CDR1 SGDLS, CDR2 YYNGEE. The CDR3 contains 15 residues. The CDR3 coding sequence is TGTGCCAGCAGTCAAGAGGGGAGTATGAACACTGAAGCTTTCTTT. Residues: CASSQEGSMNTEAFF. Variable domain in full (rest from reference TRBV9 and TRBJ1-1): DSGVTQTPKHLITATGQRVTLRCSPRSGDLSVYWYQQSLDQGLQFLIQYYNGEERAKGNILERFSAQQFPDLHSELNLSSLELGDSALYFCASSQEGSMNTEAFFGQGTRLTVV.